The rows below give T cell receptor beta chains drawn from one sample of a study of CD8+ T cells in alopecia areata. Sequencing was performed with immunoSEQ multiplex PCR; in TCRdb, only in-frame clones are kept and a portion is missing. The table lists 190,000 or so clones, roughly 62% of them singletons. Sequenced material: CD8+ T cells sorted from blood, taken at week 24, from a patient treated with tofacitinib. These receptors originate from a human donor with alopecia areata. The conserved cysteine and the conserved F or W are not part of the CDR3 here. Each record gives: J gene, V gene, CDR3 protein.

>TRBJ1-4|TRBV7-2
ASSLGQGQAEKLF
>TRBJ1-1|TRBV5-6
ASQPLGNTEAF
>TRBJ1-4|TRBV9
ASSVDGINEKLF
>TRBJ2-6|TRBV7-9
ASNPGGSGANVLT
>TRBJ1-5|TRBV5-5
ASSLGSNQPQH
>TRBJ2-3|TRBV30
ARDQGADTQY
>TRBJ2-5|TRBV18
ASSPWDSQETQY
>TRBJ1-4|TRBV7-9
ASSLLGEKLF
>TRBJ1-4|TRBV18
ASSPPEDNEKLF
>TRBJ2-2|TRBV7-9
ASSVSSGELF
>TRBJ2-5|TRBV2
ANSGLTETQY
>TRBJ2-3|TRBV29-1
SALGGPDTQY
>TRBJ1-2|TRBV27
ATIDGNYGYT
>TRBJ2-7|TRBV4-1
ASSRDGRTYEQY
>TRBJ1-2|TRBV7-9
ASSLVSATYGYT
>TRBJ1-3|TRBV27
ASRGFSGNTIY
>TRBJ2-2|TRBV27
ASSSGTGGTGELF
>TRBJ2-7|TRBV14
ASSQQYYEQY
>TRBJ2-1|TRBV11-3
ASSWNDEQF
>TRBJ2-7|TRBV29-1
SVVWLASYEQY
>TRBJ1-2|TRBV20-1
SANGYT
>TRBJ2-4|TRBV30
AWSQGFGIPDFQY
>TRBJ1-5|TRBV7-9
ASSLMFRVREQPQH
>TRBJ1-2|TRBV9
ASSNAKTGGGGYT
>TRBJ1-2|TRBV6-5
ASSYSMAGDNYGYT
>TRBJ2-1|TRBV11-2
ASSYGQGVGNEQF
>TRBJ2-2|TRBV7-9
ASIGQGALSGELF
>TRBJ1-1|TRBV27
ASSSRPTGVNTEAF
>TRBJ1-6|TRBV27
ASSSSAGAGSPLH
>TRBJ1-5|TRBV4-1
ASSQGGGQSNQPQH
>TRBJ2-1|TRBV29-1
SVEGLAGVGGSYNEQF
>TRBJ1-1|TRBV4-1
ASSLRAGGPGNTEAF
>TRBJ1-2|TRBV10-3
ATIGGTGDGYT
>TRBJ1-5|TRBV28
ASRYGGSNQPQH
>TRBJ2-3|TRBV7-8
ASSFSGYTPSTDTQY
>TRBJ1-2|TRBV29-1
SVELRGPYGYT
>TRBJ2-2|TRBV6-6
ASSYSPGGNTGELF
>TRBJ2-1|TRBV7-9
ASSLGHGGTKNEQF
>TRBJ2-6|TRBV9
ASSVSGTGSGGANVLT
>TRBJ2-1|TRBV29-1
SVFRGGEQF
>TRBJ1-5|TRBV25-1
ASSDGTSNQPQH
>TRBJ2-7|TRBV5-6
ASSLGYEQY
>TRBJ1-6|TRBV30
AWSNTGSPLH
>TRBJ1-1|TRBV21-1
ASSIYEAF
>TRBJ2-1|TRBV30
AFISSGPHNEQF
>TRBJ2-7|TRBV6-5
ASSYSSTGEREQY